Shown below are 3 T cell receptor beta chains from a single sample sequenced in a study of cytomegalovirus exposure and HLA in healthy donors. Primers included in the PCR were 60 Vbeta and 13 Jbeta primers. Clones were read by immunoSEQ multiplex PCR, and TCRdb kept only the in-frame ones, dropping some. Seen here are fewer than 75,000 clones, roughly 71% observed once, and the top ten hold around an eighth. Sequenced input: PBMCs. These receptors were collected from a man between 65 and 85 years old in good health and CMV-seronegative.

The J gene is TRBJ2-5, the V gene TRBV6-5; 14 bases fit TRBD2. J lost 6 bases, V lost 7 bases, and 4 bases had no gene match. Germline V gives CDR1 MNHEY, CDR2 SVGAGI. The CDR3 runs 14 residues. As DNA, the CDR3 is TGTGCCAGCACGGGACTAGCGGGAGCAAAGACCCAGTACTTC. Translated: CASTGLAGAKTQYF.

The V and J genes are TRBV10-1 and TRBJ2-7; D perhaps matches TRBD1 (6 bases). Germline-derived CDR1 and CDR2 are WNHNN and SYGVQD (reference sequence). V dropped 5 bases and J dropped 6 bases, with 14 bases sitting between them. The CDR3 runs to 13 residues. The CDR3 reads CASSIGQTGEQYF. The DNA of the CDR3 is TGCGCCAGCAGTATCGGACAGACGGGCGAGCAGTACTTC.

The genes are TRBV27 and TRBJ2-3, with TRBD1 matching over 7 bases. Germline-derived CDR1 and CDR2 are MNHEY and SMNVEV (reference sequence). Trimming took 5 bases from V and 1 from J; bases not matched to a gene: 3. The CDR3 is made up of 14 amino acids. This chain's CDR3 is CASSADRRTDTQYF. DNA for the CDR3: TGTGCCAGCAGTGCGGACAGGCGCACAGATACGCAGTATTTT.